This record looks at one T cell receptor beta chain sequence and its context. V lost 4 bases, J lost 4 bases, and 7 bases lay in between. This CDR3 has 12 residues. Germline CDR1 reads SGHTA; CDR2 reads FQGNSA. This entry comes from a study of T cell changes during pregnancy in multiple sclerosis. The repertoire was sequenced with immunoSEQ multiplex PCR; TCRdb's copy has only in-frame clones and lacks some. The sample has approximately 23,000 clones, approximately 90% seen once. This sequence originates from a female donor in good health, enrolled as a control in a pregnancy study. The genes are TRBV7-2 and TRBJ2-5, with D possibly being TRBD1 (5 bases). This material consisted of CD4+ T cells from peripheral blood mononuclear cells, taken after pregnancy. The CDR3 is CASSSQGETQYF. The CDR3 region has the DNA TGTGCCAGCAGCTCCCAGGGAGAGACCCAGTACTTC.